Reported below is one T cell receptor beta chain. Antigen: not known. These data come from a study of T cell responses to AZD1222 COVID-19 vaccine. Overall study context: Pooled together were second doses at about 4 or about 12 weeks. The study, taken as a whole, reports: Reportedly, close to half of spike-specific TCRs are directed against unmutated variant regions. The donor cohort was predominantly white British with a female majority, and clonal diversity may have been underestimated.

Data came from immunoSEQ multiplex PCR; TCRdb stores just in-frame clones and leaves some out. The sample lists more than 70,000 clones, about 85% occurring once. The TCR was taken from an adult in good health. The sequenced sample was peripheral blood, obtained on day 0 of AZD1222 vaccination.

CDR3 loop: CASSAGTGGGYEQYF. The CDR3 coding sequence is TGTGCCAGCAGCGCAGGGACAGGGGGCGGATACGAGCAGTACTTC. This chain connects TRBV6-5 to TRBJ2-7; the match to TRBD1 covers 12 bases. There are 15 residues in the CDR3. V shed 6 bases, J shed 4 bases, and the junction held 7 bases outside the gene matches. Germline V lookup: CDR1 MNHEY, CDR2 SVGAGI.